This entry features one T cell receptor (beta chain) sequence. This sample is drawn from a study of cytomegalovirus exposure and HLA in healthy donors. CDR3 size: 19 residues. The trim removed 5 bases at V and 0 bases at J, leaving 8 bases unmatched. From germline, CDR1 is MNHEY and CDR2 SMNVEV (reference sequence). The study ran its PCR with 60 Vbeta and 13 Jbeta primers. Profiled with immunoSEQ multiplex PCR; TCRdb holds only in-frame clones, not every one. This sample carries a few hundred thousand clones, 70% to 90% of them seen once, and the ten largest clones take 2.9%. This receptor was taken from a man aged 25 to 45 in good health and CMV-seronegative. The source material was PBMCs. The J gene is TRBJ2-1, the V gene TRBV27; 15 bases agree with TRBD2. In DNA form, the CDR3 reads TGTGCCAGCAGTCCACTGGGACTAGCGGGGGGCGTCTCCTACAATGAGCAGTTCTTC. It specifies CASSPLGLAGGVSYNEQFF.